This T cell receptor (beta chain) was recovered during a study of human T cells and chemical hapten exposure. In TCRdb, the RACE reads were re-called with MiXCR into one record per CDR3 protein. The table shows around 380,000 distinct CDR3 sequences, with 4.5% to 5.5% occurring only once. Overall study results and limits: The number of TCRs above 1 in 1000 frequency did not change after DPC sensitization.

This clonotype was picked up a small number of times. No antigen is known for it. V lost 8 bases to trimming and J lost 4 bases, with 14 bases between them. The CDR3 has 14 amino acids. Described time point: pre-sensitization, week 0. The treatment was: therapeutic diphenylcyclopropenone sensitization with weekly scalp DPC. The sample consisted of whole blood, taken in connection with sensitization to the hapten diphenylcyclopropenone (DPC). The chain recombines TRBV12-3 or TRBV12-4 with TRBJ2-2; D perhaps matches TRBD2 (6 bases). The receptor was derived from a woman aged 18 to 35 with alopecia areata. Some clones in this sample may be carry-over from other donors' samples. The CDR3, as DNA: TGTGCCAGCGCCCCGGGGGAGCGCACCGGGGAGCTGTTTTTT. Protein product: CASAPGERTGELFF.